Shown below are 30 T cell receptor beta chains from a single sample sequenced in a study of T-cell memory formation after mild COVID-19. TCRdb itself ran the 5' RACE reads through MiXCR, one entry per CDR3 protein. Of around 30,000 distinct CDR3 sequences in the sample, around 10% were seen once. Sequencing input: PBMCs or a T cell subset sorted from them (not recorded which). The source of these receptors is an adult woman who had mild COVID-19 (a few samples of this study predate the infection). Cell type and time point are not known.

For this clonotype: A read error may be the cause here, since a much bigger clone is one base away. This chain joins TRBV12-3 or TRBV12-4 and TRBJ2-5, with 7 bases aligning to TRBD1. The CDR3 has 16 amino acids. Unmatched junction bases numbered 14, after V lost 5 bases and J lost 5 bases. In DNA form, the CDR3 reads TGTGCCAGCAGTATGGTGGATTACAGGGGTCAGGAGACCCAGTACTTC. It specifies CASSMVDYRGQETQYF.

In this sample, this clonotype turned up many times. The chain has TRBV3-1 and TRBJ2-1, with 7 bases fitting TRBD2. V lost 6 bases, J lost 8 bases, and 13 bases stayed unmatched. This CDR3 is 15 amino acids long. Looked up from germline, CDR1 is LGHDT and CDR2 is YNNKEL (reference sequence). The CDR3 bases are TGTGCCAGCAGTAGGCCAGCGGGGTTGAGGGATGAGCAGTTCTTC. Its protein is CASSRPAGLRDEQFF.

This clonotype appeared many times. V gene TRBV5-1 combines with J gene TRBJ2-7, with D tentatively TRBD1 (6 bases). The germline CDR1 and CDR2 sequences are SGHRS and YFSETQ. This CDR3 is 15 amino acids long. Trimming took 4 bases from V and 1 from J, leaving 15 bases between them. The CDR3 nucleotides read TGCGCCAGCAGCCTAGGACAGAGACTTTCCTACGAGCAGTACTTC. Its translation: CASSLGQRLSYEQYF. Full variable domain (missing parts from reference TRBV5-1 and TRBJ2-7): KAGVTQTPRYLIKTRGQQVTLSCSPISGHRSVSWYQQTPGQGLQFLFEYFSETQRNKGNFPGRFSGRQFSNSRSEMNVSTLELGDSALYLCASSLGQRLSYEQYFGPGTRLTVT.

This clonotype was seen ten or more times. The chain employs TRBV10-3 and TRBJ2-4, with D perhaps TRBD1 or TRBD2 (6 bases each). Germline assignment: CDR1 ENHRY and CDR2 SYGVKD. The V end lost 5 bases, the J end lost 0 bases, and 14 bases lay between the germline ends. The CDR3 runs 16 residues. CDR3 in DNA: TGTGCCATCAGTCCGACGGGGGCTCTAGCCAAAAACATTCAGTACTTC. The encoded protein is CAISPTGALAKNIQYF.

This clonotype was counted at least ten times. The rearrangement links TRBV6-5 to TRBJ2-2; 7 nucleotides match TRBD1. The CDR3 extends over 14 amino acids. With 7 bases clipped from V and 1 base from J, the junction kept 3 bases outside the gene matches. Germline-derived CDR1 and CDR2 are MNHEY and SVGAGI. The CDR3 DNA follows: TGTGCCAGCATAGACAGGGAGAACACCGGGGAGCTGTTTTTT. Amino acids: CASIDRENTGELFF.

In this sample, this clonotype turned up many times. The CDR3 protein is CASRAGGYGYTF. The CDR3 region has the DNA TGTGCCAGCAGAGCCGGGGGGTATGGCTACACCTTC. V and J are TRBV12-3 or TRBV12-4 and TRBJ1-2; TRBD1 might be the D (5 bases). V was shortened by 6 bases and J by 5 bases, with 10 bases between the two germline ends. The CDR3 is 12 amino acids.

J is TRBJ2-5 and V is TRBV12-3 or TRBV12-4; TRBD2 might be the D (7 bases). This CDR3 region has 16 residues. Between the trimmed V and J ends, which lost 3 bases and 5 bases, there was a span of 19 bases. The CDR3 region has the DNA TGTGCCAGCAGTTTCGTGGGTGGGGGGGCCTTTGAGACCCAGTACTTC. Its protein is CASSFVGGGAFETQYF.

This clonotype appeared many times. This chain uses TRBV7-9 with TRBJ2-7; no firm D call. The CDR3 extends over 14 amino acids. Germline V gives CDR1 SEHNR, CDR2 FQNEAQ (reference sequence). Trimming removed 2 bases at V and 2 bases at J, with 10 bases between. The CDR3 sequence: CASSLSGSTYEQYF. The DNA of the CDR3 is TGTGCCAGCAGCTTATCAGGCAGTACCTACGAGCAGTACTTC.

In its sample, this clonotype was seen many times. The V and J genes are TRBV6-1 and TRBJ2-7, with a weak D call TRBD1 (6 bases). This CDR3 spans 14 amino acids. Germline values: CDR1 MNHNS, CDR2 SASEGT. The ends were cut back, 6 bases at V and 7 bases at J, with 19 bases in the middle. The CDR3 DNA is TGTGCCAGCAGCCCTGGGACAACCGGTCGGGAGCAGTACTTC. Translating it yields CASSPGTTGREQYF.

This clonotype was picked up many times. The rearrangement joins TRBV24-1 to TRBJ1-5; no reliable D call. The germline V gene has CDR1 KGHDR and CDR2 SFDVKD. V shed 1 base and J shed 2 bases, with 5 bases lying between them. CDR3 size: 14 residues. This CDR3 is CATSDFAGNQPQHF. In DNA form, the CDR3 reads TGTGCCACCAGTGATTTCGCTGGCAATCAGCCCCAGCATTTT.

This clonotype appeared many times. This sequence joins TRBV5-1 and TRBJ2-2; D is perhaps TRBD1 or TRBD2 (5 bases each). This CDR3 is built from 16 residues. CDR1 is SGHRS and CDR2 is YFSETQ in the germline V gene. V lost 3 bases, J lost 0 bases, and 12 bases lay in between. CDR3 amino acids: CASSWEPGPNTGELFF. The CDR3 nucleotides are TGCGCCAGCAGCTGGGAGCCGGGACCGAACACCGGGGAGCTGTTTTTT.

This clonotype was counted many times. This sequence joins TRBV12-3 or TRBV12-4 and TRBJ2-4; 8 bases map to TRBD2. Losses at the gene ends were 7 bases for V and 6 bases for J; bases not matched to a gene: 8. The CDR3 runs to 14 residues. CDR3 residues: CASNERGGRNIQYF. Written as DNA, the CDR3 is TGTGCCAGCAACGAACGGGGGGGCCGAAACATTCAGTACTTC.

The CDR3: CASSLNYNEQFF. The CDR3 DNA reads as TGTGCCAGCAGCTTAAATTACAATGAGCAGTTCTTC. J is TRBJ2-1 and V is TRBV7-3; no firm D call. V was pared by 1 base and J by 4 bases, with 2 bases between. The CDR3 consists of 12 residues. The V gene's germline CDR1 is SGHTA and CDR2 FQGTGA.

This clonotype came up many times. The chain is built from TRBV6-6 and TRBJ1-5; D gene uncertain. V was pared by 7 bases and J by 4 bases, with 14 bases between. The length of the CDR3 is 14 residues. Germline lookup yields CDR1 MNHNY and CDR2 SVGAGI (reference sequence). This chain's CDR3 is CASTTAMGNQPQHF. CDR3 bases: TGTGCCAGCACAACGGCGATGGGGAATCAGCCCCAGCATTTT.

This clonotype was recorded once. One base away lies a much larger clone, so this may be a sequencing read error. The chain couples TRBV6-6 to TRBJ2-3, with D possibly TRBD2 on 6 matching bases. CDR1 and CDR2 from the germline V gene are MNHNY and SVGAGI (reference sequence). CDR3 length: 13 residues. Trimming removed 8 bases at V and 2 bases at J, with 11 bases between. The CDR3 loop reads CASGSRDTDTQYF. The CDR3 bases are TGTGCCAGCGGTTCGCGGGACACAGATACGCAGTATTTT.

This clonotype was counted many times. The chain joins TRBV7-6 to TRBJ2-1; D remains unclear. The germline gives CDR1 SGHVS, CDR2 FNYEAQ. There are 13 residues in the CDR3. V lost 5 bases to trimming and J lost 5 bases, with 10 bases between them. The CDR3 DNA sequence: TGTGCCAGCAGCGGCCGGTCGCACAATGAGCAGTTCTTC. It translates to CASSGRSHNEQFF.

The V call is TRBV11-3, the J call TRBJ2-7; D gene uncertain. The V gene's germline CDR1 is SGHNT and CDR2 YENEEA. Trimming took off 4 bases at V and 7 bases at J, with 8 bases between the two ends. The CDR3 extends over 11 amino acids. The DNA of the CDR3 is TGTGCCAGCAGCTCCCTTTCTGAGCAGTACTTC. Translating it yields CASSSLSEQYF.

This clonotype was detected ten times or more. The chain is built from TRBV5-5 and TRBJ1-5, with D perhaps TRBD1 (6 bases). CDR3 length: 14 amino acids. Germline V gene lookup returns CDR1 SGHKS and CDR2 YYEKEE (reference sequence). V lost 4 bases and J 4 bases, leaving 12 bases between the germline ends. The CDR3 sequence: CASSALQGNQPQHF. The CDR3 bases are TGTGCCAGCAGCGCGTTACAGGGAAATCAGCCCCAGCATTTT.

There are many counts of this clonotype. V is TRBV7-8 and J is TRBJ2-7; D is perhaps TRBD1 or TRBD2 (5 bases each). The CDR3 extends over 14 amino acids. From germline, CDR1 is SGHVS and CDR2 FQNEAQ. V was pared by 4 bases and J by 1 base, with 11 bases between. The CDR3 spells CASSSGDGSYEQYF. The CDR3 region has the DNA TGTGCCAGCAGCTCCGGGGACGGTTCCTACGAGCAGTACTTC. The full variable domain, its missing parts supplied by reference TRBV7-8 and TRBJ2-7, is GAGVSQSPRYKVAKRGQDVALRCDPISGHVSLFWYQQALGQGPEFLTYFQNEAQLDKSGLPSDRFFAERPEGSVSTLKIQRTQQEDSAVYLCASSSGDGSYEQYFGPGTRLTVT.

This clonotype was picked up many times. The chain carries TRBV7-3 and TRBJ1-2; TRBD1 agrees at 8 bases. Trimming at V came to 2 bases and at J to 3 bases, leaving 5 bases not matched to a gene. Germline V gene sequence: CDR1 SGHTA, CDR2 FQGTGA. This CDR3 has 15 amino acids. The CDR3 nucleotides read TGTGCCAGCAGCTTAGACAGGGGCGGGCACTATGGCTACACCTTC. This translates into CASSLDRGGHYGYTF.

At least ten counts were recorded for this clonotype. This chain joins TRBV12-3 or TRBV12-4 and TRBJ1-3; D is unclear. V lost 1 base to trimming and J lost 1 base, with 5 bases between them. The CDR3 runs 14 residues. CDR3: CASSLEGSGNTIYF. Written as DNA, the CDR3 is TGTGCCAGCAGTTTAGAGGGATCTGGAAACACCATATATTTT.

This clonotype has at least ten counts. The J gene is TRBJ2-1, the V gene TRBV3-1, with D uncertain. Germline V CDR1 and CDR2: LGHDT, YNNKEL (reference sequence). The CDR3 is made up of 13 amino acids. V lost 0 bases to trimming and J lost 8 bases, with 8 bases between them. Here the CDR3 reads CASSQDRDHEQFF. The CDR3 coding sequence is TGTGCCAGCAGCCAAGATAGGGATCATGAGCAGTTCTTC.

By share, this clonotype counts as medium-sized (0.01 to 0.1%). This chain links TRBV9 with TRBJ1-5; 9 bases line up with TRBD1. The V gene end was trimmed by 4 bases and the J gene end by 5 bases; junction bases not matched to a gene: 4. In germline, CDR1 is SGDLS, CDR2 YYNGEE. The CDR3 is 14 amino acids. The CDR3: CASSPGQGHQPQHF. The CDR3 coding sequence is TGTGCCAGCAGCCCCGGACAGGGGCATCAGCCCCAGCATTTT.

This clonotype was seen at least ten times. V gene TRBV4-1 combines with J gene TRBJ1-3, with D hard to call. V lost 1 base and J lost 2, with 15 bases in between. The germline CDR1 and CDR2 sequences are MGHRA and YSYEKL. The CDR3 is 17 residues long. The CDR3 DNA follows: TGCGCCAGCAGCCAAGGACTGGCAGCTACTCCTGGAAACACCATATATTTT. Residues: CASSQGLAATPGNTIYF.

The V gene is TRBV12-3 or TRBV12-4, the J gene TRBJ2-1, with 8 bases identical to TRBD2. The CDR3 sequence is 14 residues long. The V gene end was trimmed by 6 bases and the J gene end by 3 bases; junction bases not matched to a gene: 4. CDR3 in amino acids: CASSVAGLYNEQFF. CDR3 in DNA: TGTGCCAGCAGCGTAGCGGGGCTCTACAATGAGCAGTTCTTC.

The chain combines TRBV7-8 with TRBJ2-3; D is undetermined. Per the germline V gene, CDR1 is SGHVS and CDR2 is FQNEAQ. Trimming removed 8 bases at V and 6 bases at J, with 6 bases between. The CDR3 extends over 10 amino acids. As DNA, the CDR3 is TGTGCCAGCGGGGTCGATACGCAGTATTTT. Translated: CASGVDTQYF.

In its sample, this clonotype was seen many times. The genes are TRBV24-1 and TRBJ2-2; D is possibly TRBD2 (5 bases). The germline gives CDR1 KGHDR, CDR2 SFDVKD. V gave up 4 bases and J gave up 8 bases, with 10 bases separating them. The CDR3 has 13 residues. The CDR3, as DNA: TGTGCCACCAGTGACCCCAGGAGGGGGGAGCTGTTTTTT. It encodes CATSDPRRGELFF.

This clonotype was counted at least ten times. V gene TRBV7-3 combines with J gene TRBJ1-5; no reliable D call. The CDR3 sequence is 13 residues long. V lost 0 bases, J lost 9 bases, and 9 bases lay in between. CDR1 and CDR2 (germline): SGHTA, FQGTGA. This CDR3 reads CASSLTEDGPQHF. The CDR3 DNA reads TGTGCCAGCAGCTTAACGGAGGACGGGCCCCAGCATTTT.

This clonotype is classed as medium-sized. The chain is built from TRBV20-1 and TRBJ1-2; D perhaps matches TRBD1 (6 bases). This CDR3 has 18 amino acids. Trimming cost V 6 bases and J 0 bases, with 26 bases left between them. The germline CDR1 and CDR2 sequences are DFQATT and SNEGSKA (reference sequence). In DNA, the CDR3 is TGCAGTGCGGCGAGACAGGCATTCTCTGCGACCCCTAACTATGGCTACACCTTC. Translating it yields CSAARQAFSATPNYGYTF.

At least ten counts were recorded for this clonotype. This chain connects TRBV15 to TRBJ2-7; 10 positions match TRBD1. CDR3 length equals 16 residues. The germline CDR1 and CDR2 sequences are LNHNV and YYDKDF (reference sequence). With 8 bases clipped from V and 5 bases from J, the junction kept 15 bases outside the gene matches. This chain's CDR3 is CATRLRMGQGIDEQYF. CDR3 DNA sequence: TGTGCCACCCGACTTCGGATGGGACAGGGGATCGACGAGCAGTACTTC. Based on the CDR3 plus reference TRBV15 and TRBJ2-7, the full variable domain is DAMVIQNPRYQVTQFGKPVTLSCSQTLNHNVMYWYQQKSSQAPKLLFHYYDKDFNNEADTPDNFQSRRPNTSFCFLDIRSPGLGDTAMYLCATRLRMGQGIDEQYFGPGTRLTVT.